This TCR beta chain is from a study of CD8 T cells in ankylosing spondylitis. CDR3 length equals 16 residues. Germline CDR1 KGHSH, CDR2 LQKENI. V shed 2 bases and J 5 bases; nucleotides not matched to a gene: 6. Preparation of TCR beta libraries was done by quantitative 5'-RACE with molecular barcodes. TCRdb ran MiXCR on the 5' RACE reads and lists one entry per CDR3 protein. The sample holds 200,000 or so distinct CDR3 sequences, over 15% seen once. Broader study findings: CD8+ cells made up the disease-linked clones, which were relatively rare in peripheral blood. There was reportedly significant enrichment of clones that were disease-linked in matched ankylosing spondylitis synovial fluid.

In this sample, this clonotype turned up many times. The antigen is unknown. This chain uses TRBV18 with TRBJ2-7; 13 bases are a match to TRBD2. The sequencing sample was made of blood, either unsorted or a sorted T cell fraction (not recorded which). This receptor was obtained from a male donor under 30 with ankylosing spondylitis or in good health (not recorded which). The CDR3 reads CASSPVRLAGGDEQYV. CDR3 DNA: TGTGCCAGCTCACCAGTCCGACTAGCGGGAGGCGACGAGCAGTACGTC.